Listed here are 4 T cell receptor beta chains from one sample, sequenced in a study of blood T cell repertoires in COVID-19. Sequenced by immunoSEQ multiplex PCR; TCRdb stores in-frame clones only, minus some. Seen here are 40,000 or so clones, around 88% observed once, and the top ten hold 3.7%. The sequenced sample consisted of peripheral blood. All receptors derive from a human donor in a cohort sampled during active COVID-19.

The chain has TRBV28 and TRBJ2-1; 10 bases match TRBD2. J lost 6 bases, V lost 6 bases, and 5 bases had no gene match. Germline V gene sequence: CDR1 MDHEN, CDR2 SYDVKM. This CDR3 has 14 amino acids. The DNA of the CDR3 is TGTGCCAGCAGCTCTAGCGGGGGTTTCAATGAGCAGTTCTTC. Translated, it gives CASSSSGGFNEQFF.

CDR3 nucleotides: TGTGCCAGCAGTTCGTGGGACATTTTAGGTATGGCTTTCTTT. Amino acids: CASSSWDILGMAFF. The rearrangement joins TRBV27 to TRBJ1-1; perhaps TRBD1 as D (6 bases). The V end lost 4 bases, the J end lost 11 bases, and 20 bases lay between the germline ends. The CDR3 has 14 residues. Germline assignment: CDR1 MNHEY and CDR2 SMNVEV (reference sequence).

CDR3 in amino acids: CASSRTSGGKDEQFF. CDR3 sequence (DNA): TGTGCCAGCAGCCGGACTAGCGGGGGGAAGGATGAGCAGTTCTTC. The chain combines TRBV7-9 with TRBJ2-1, with TRBD2 identical over 14 bases. The ends lost 5 bases at V and 8 bases at J; junction bases unmatched: 5. The CDR3 consists of 15 residues. In germline, CDR1 is SEHNR, CDR2 FQNEAQ (reference sequence). Looking up the rest from reference TRBV7-9 and TRBJ2-1 gives the full variable domain: DTGVSQNPRHKITKRGQNVTFRCDPISEHNRLYWYRQTLGQGPEFLTYFQNEAQLEKSRLLSDRFSAERPKGSFSTLEIQRTEQGDSAMYLCASSRTSGGKDEQFFGPGTRLTVL.

The chain uses TRBV7-2 and TRBJ2-5, with D maybe TRBD1 (5 bases). V shed 3 bases and J shed 7 bases, with 15 bases lying between them. Germline V CDR1 and CDR2: SGHTA, FQGNSA. The CDR3 covers 14 residues. The CDR3 region is CASSFQASQGTQYF. The CDR3 DNA reads as TGTGCCAGCAGCTTCCAGGCAAGCCAGGGGACCCAGTACTTC.